The 5 T cell receptor beta chains below come from one sample, sequenced in a study of T cell clonality in common variable immunodeficiency. Their antigen targets remain unknown. This table comes from immunoSEQ multiplex PCR, and its TCRdb copy is limited to in-frame clones, with some not included. The sample contains about 34,000 clones, none occurring once; 6.5% to 8% lies in the top ten. Notes on the study in general: In common variable immunodeficiency, TCR beta chains reportedly carried fewer deletions and N-nucleotide insertions.

The sample taken for sequencing was peripheral blood mononuclear cells. The receptors were sampled from a human donor with common variable immunodeficiency.

This clone was detected many times. The read gets to within 3 residues of the CDR3 end, and the germline J gene fills in the rest. The chain combines TRBV2 with TRBJ2-5, with D maybe TRBD2 (6 bases). Per the germline V gene, CDR1 is SNHLY and CDR2 is FYNNEI. This CDR3 has 15 residues. V shed 2 bases and J shed 1 base, with 11 bases lying between them. The chain's CDR3 is CASSEKWDFQETQYF. The sequenced CDR3 bases are TGTGCCAGCAGTGAAAAGTGGGACTTCCAAGAGACC.

Many counts were recorded for this clone. The CDR3 here is CASSFRLGRGVDTGELFF. CDR3 DNA (partial): TGTGCCAGCAGTTTTAGGTTGGGCAGGGGGGTTGACACCGGGGAG. The V and J genes are TRBV27 and TRBJ2-2, with TRBD1 as a possible D gene (7 bases). The CDR3 end falls 3 residues outside the read, so it is completed with the germline J gene. This CDR3 has 18 residues. V dropped 3 bases and J dropped 3 bases, with 20 bases sitting between them. Germline CDR1 is MNHEY and CDR2 is SMNVEV (reference sequence).

Worth noting for this clone: The CDR3 end falls 3 residues outside the read, so it is completed with the germline J gene. The rearrangement uses TRBV7-9 and TRBJ1-4; the match to TRBD1 covers 7 bases. The CDR3 loop spans 14 amino acids. V trimming: 6 bases; J trimming: 7 bases; junction bases outside the gene matches: 8. Germline-derived CDR1 and CDR2 are SEHNR and FQNEAQ (reference sequence). CDR3 residues: CASRRGGKGEKLFF. CDR3 DNA, as far as it was read: TGTGCCAGCAGAAGAGGGGGCAAGGGTGAAAAA.

Details on this clone: The CDR3 end lies 3 residues beyond the end of the read and is filled in from the germline J gene. The V call is TRBV7-2, the J call TRBJ1-1, with D perhaps TRBD1 (6 bases). Looked up from germline, CDR1 is SGHTA and CDR2 is FQGNSA. Deletions cut 6 bases from V and 5 bases from J, with 13 bases between. CDR3 length equals 13 residues. The part of the CDR3 DNA that was read is TGTGCCAGCAGGCGGGGGGCGCGGACTGAA. Amino acids: CASRRGARTE. The whole CDR3 sequence is CASRRGARTEAFF.

This clone was counted many times. The junction shows a germline mismatch at one end, possibly a read error. The read halts 3 residues ahead of the CDR3 end, with the missing end drawn from the germline J gene. The chain combines TRBV30 with TRBJ2-7, with TRBD2 matching 7 bases. This CDR3 comprises 14 residues. The V gene's germline CDR1 is GTSNPN and CDR2 SVGIG (reference sequence). This CDR3 reads CAWGAGTTSFEQYF. CDR3 bases read: TGTGCCTGGGGGGCTGGGACTACCTCCTTCGAG.